Listed below are T cell receptor beta chains from one sample, sequenced in a study of shared clonotypes between healthy human individuals. Clones were read by immunoSEQ multiplex PCR, and TCRdb kept only the in-frame ones, dropping some. The repertoire has roughly 1.5 million clones, 98% of them found once; the top ten carry less than 0.55%. The material sequenced was naive CD4+ T cells sorted from blood. These receptors came from a young man in good health. The CDR3 runs from the conserved cysteine through the conserved F or W. The D gene is left open where the match is weak. Some rows have no size entry. The others give once, few or many, or a class for an expanded clone.

clone_size j_call v_call d_call cdr3_length cdr3_aa cdr3_nt
- TRBJ2-7 TRBV27 TRBD1 18 CASRPLTGVIYNTYEQYF TGTGCCAGCAGACCTCTCACAGGGGTAATTTACAATACCTACGAGCAGTACTTC
- TRBJ2-4 TRBV27 TRBD2 14 CASRGIAGVNIQYF TGTGCCAGCAGAGGAATAGCGGGAGTCAACATTCAGTACTTC
- TRBJ2-1 TRBV5-1 TRBD2 16 CASSAGTSGFYNEQFF TGCGCCAGCAGCGCCGGGACTAGCGGATTTTACAATGAGCAGTTCTTC
- TRBJ1-1 TRBV27 TRBD1 15 CASSPWRGLVSEAFF TGTGCCAGCAGTCCCTGGAGGGGGCTGGTGTCTGAAGCTTTCTTT
- TRBJ2-7 TRBV10-1 - 16 CASSESISGRDYEQYF TGCGCCAGCAGTGAGTCGATAAGTGGACGGGACTACGAGCAGTACTTC
- TRBJ2-1 TRBV7-2 - 11 CASSSRREQFF TGTGCCAGCAGCTCAAGACGGGAGCAGTTCTTC
- TRBJ1-2 TRBV2 TRBD1 12 CASRPDREGYTF TGTGCCAGCAGACCAGACAGGGAAGGCTACACCTTC
- TRBJ2-5 TRBV29-1 - 15 CSVLPSGRFQETQYF TGCAGCGTCCTCCCCTCGGGTCGTTTCCAAGAGACCCAGTACTTC
- TRBJ2-3 TRBV5-1 - 16 CASSLEGSASTDTQYF TGCGCCAGCAGCTTGGAGGGCTCGGCGAGCACAGATACGCAGTATTTT
- TRBJ1-1 TRBV18 TRBD1 14 CASSPSDREAEAFF TGTGCCAGCTCACCTTCTGACAGGGAGGCTGAAGCTTTCTTT
- TRBJ2-1 TRBV5-4 TRBD2 14 CASSPRTSVGEQFF TGTGCCAGCAGCCCCAGGACTAGCGTTGGGGAGCAGTTCTTC
once TRBJ1-1 TRBV7-2 - 14 CASSPISMNTEAFF TGTGCCAGCAGCCCGATCAGCATGAACACTGAAGCTTTCTTT
- TRBJ1-2 TRBV6-4 TRBD1 18 CASSGDRDRGQRNYGYTF TGTGCCAGCAGTGGCGACCGGGACAGGGGTCAACGGAACTATGGCTACACCTTC
- TRBJ1-1 TRBV6-5 - 14 CASSYGDKNTEAFF TGTGCCAGCAGTTATGGTGACAAGAACACTGAAGCTTTCTTT
- TRBJ1-2 TRBV12-5 - 15 CASGLVLGRLDGYTF TGTGCTAGTGGTTTGGTATTGGGGAGGTTAGATGGCTACACCTTC
- TRBJ1-3 TRBV6-1 - 15 CASSVQGSSGNTIYF TGTGCCAGCAGTGTCCAGGGTAGCTCTGGAAACACCATATATTTT
- TRBJ2-2 TRBV18 - 15 CASSPVDSNTGELFF TGTGCCAGCTCACCGGTGGACTCGAACACCGGGGAGCTGTTTTTT
- TRBJ2-5 TRBV7-6 - 14 CASSLTSKSETQYF TGTGCCAGCAGCTTAACTAGTAAATCGGAGACCCAGTACTTC
- TRBJ2-3 TRBV9 TRBD2 16 CASSVSGSPATDTQYF TGTGCCAGCAGCGTTAGCGGGAGCCCCGCCACAGATACGCAGTATTTT
- TRBJ2-5 TRBV2 - 15 CASSEARSSEETQYF TGTGCCAGCAGTGAAGCGCGGAGTTCAGAAGAGACCCAGTACTTC
- TRBJ2-7 TRBV19 TRBD2 16 CASSAFRTSGAYEQYF TGTGCCAGTAGTGCTTTTCGGACTAGCGGGGCCTACGAGCAGTACTTC
- TRBJ2-2 TRBV18 - 13 CASSALETGELFF TGTGCCAGCTCAGCCCTAGAGACCGGGGAGCTGTTTTTT
- TRBJ2-6 TRBV28 - 16 CASSSHLSSGANVLTF TGTGCCAGCAGTTCTCATCTGTCCTCTGGGGCCAACGTCCTGACTTTC
- TRBJ2-2 TRBV11-1 - 12 CASNQVTGELFF TGTGCCAGCAACCAGGTGACCGGGGAGCTGTTTTTT
once TRBJ1-2 TRBV5-4 - 14 CASSVQARENGYTF TGTGCCAGCAGCGTCCAGGCCAGGGAGAATGGCTACACCTTC
- TRBJ2-3 TRBV2 TRBD2 17 CASTFIGAGGATDTQYF TGTGCCAGCACCTTTATAGGGGCGGGAGGCGCTACAGATACGCAGTATTTT
once TRBJ1-4 TRBV28 - 13 CASSLELNEKLFF TGTGCCAGCAGTTTAGAGTTAAATGAAAAACTGTTTTTT
- TRBJ2-7 TRBV2 - 11 CATRGQVEQYF TGTGCCACCCGGGGGCAGGTCGAGCAGTACTTC
- TRBJ2-2 TRBV4-1 - 15 CASSHPTGRTRELFF TGCGCCAGCAGCCATCCAACGGGACGGACCCGGGAGCTGTTTTTT
- TRBJ2-7 TRBV5-1 - 15 CASSLGAPMTYEQYF TGCGCCAGCAGCCTTGGAGCGCCCATGACCTACGAGCAGTACTTC
- TRBJ1-1 TRBV2 - 14 CASRTRAMNTEAFF TGTGCCAGCAGAACCAGGGCAATGAACACTGAAGCTTTCTTT
- TRBJ2-7 TRBV5-1 - 14 CASSQTGEAYEQYF TGCGCCAGCAGTCAAACAGGGGAGGCCTACGAGCAGTACTTC
- TRBJ1-1 TRBV5-1 TRBD1 15 CASSPPRQGLTEAFF TGCGCCAGCAGCCCCCCCCGACAGGGACTCACTGAAGCTTTCTTT
- TRBJ2-1 TRBV27 TRBD2 15 CASHFLGLANNEQFF TGTGCCAGCCACTTTTTGGGACTAGCCAACAATGAGCAGTTCTTC
- TRBJ2-3 TRBV10-3 TRBD2 16 CAISTRLAGATDTQYF TGTGCCATCAGTACGAGACTAGCGGGAGCTACAGATACGCAGTATTTT
- TRBJ1-1 TRBV20-1 - 11 CSAREGGAAFF TGCAGTGCTAGAGAGGGAGGGGCAGCTTTCTTT
- TRBJ1-2 TRBV15 - 13 CATRGSYNYGYTF TGTGCCACCAGGGGGAGTTATAACTATGGCTACACCTTC
few TRBJ1-1 TRBV7-9 - 13 CASSLGGVGKAFF TGTGCCAGCAGCTTAGGAGGAGTCGGGAAAGCTTTCTTT
- TRBJ2-2 TRBV7-6 - 17 CASSLVVPGTTTGELFF TGTGCCAGCAGCTTAGTCGTCCCCGGGACAACTACCGGGGAGCTGTTTTTT
- TRBJ2-2 TRBV7-3 - 16 CASSLTATANTGELFF TGTGCCAGCAGCCTAACGGCGACCGCGAACACCGGGGAGCTGTTTTTT
- TRBJ2-7 TRBV5-1 TRBD1 15 CASRQSGTGVYEQYF TGCGCCAGCAGACAATCCGGGACAGGGGTCTACGAGCAGTACTTC
- TRBJ2-7 TRBV5-4 TRBD2 15 CASSLSGGSFFEQYF TGTGCCAGCAGCTTGTCTGGCGGGAGTTTCTTTGAGCAGTACTTC
- TRBJ2-7 TRBV19 TRBD1 14 CASRPRDRGHQQYF TGTGCCAGTAGACCCCGGGACAGGGGGCACCAGCAGTACTTC
- TRBJ2-6 TRBV10-2 - 16 CASSESGVSGANVLTF TGCGCCAGCAGTGAGTCGGGGGTATCAGGGGCCAACGTCCTGACTTTC
once TRBJ2-7 TRBV10-3 - 14 CAISDNFPSYEQYF TGTGCCATCAGTGATAACTTCCCCTCCTACGAGCAGTACTTC
- TRBJ2-5 TRBV5-1 - 16 CASSLYPWLGEETQYF TGCGCCAGCAGCTTGTACCCCTGGCTAGGGGAGGAGACCCAGTACTTC
- TRBJ1-5 TRBV6-5 - 11 CASISNQPQHF TGTGCCAGCATAAGCAATCAGCCCCAGCATTTT
- TRBJ1-5 TRBV6-5 TRBD1 15 CASSFDRAGNQPQHF TGTGCCAGCAGCTTTGACAGGGCCGGCAATCAGCCCCAGCATTTT
- TRBJ2-1 TRBV7-2 - 13 CASSSPGDGGQFF TGTGCCAGCAGCTCCCCTGGGGACGGCGGGCAGTTCTTC
- TRBJ2-1 TRBV19 TRBD1 13 CASSKGARNEQFF TGTGCCAGTAGCAAGGGGGCAAGGAATGAGCAGTTCTTC
- TRBJ2-7 TRBV9 - 14 CASSVGLVGHEQYF TGTGCCAGCAGCGTAGGGCTAGTTGGACACGAGCAGTACTTC